The clone carrying this T cell receptor beta chain has only a few counts. Its target is unknown. This specimen comes from a study of T cell responses to AZD1222 COVID-19 vaccine. Whole-study findings and limits: Dominant CD4 TCR responses targeted spike regions 160-218 and 743-854. Of spike-specific TCRs, nearly half reportedly target regions left unmutated in variants. Donors, mostly white British, included more females; clonal diversity was possibly underestimated. Spike-specific TCR breadth and depth went up after people got two AZD1222 doses.

The V segment lost 4 bases and the J segment 5 bases; nucleotides outside the gene matches: 12. From germline, CDR1 is SGHNT and CDR2 YYREEE (reference sequence). The CDR3 extends over 16 amino acids. The assay was immunoSEQ multiplex PCR, and TCRdb's table has in-frame clones only and misses some. The sample consists of about 120,000 clones, 70% to 90% of them appearing once. The V gene is TRBV5-4, the J gene TRBJ1-3; 7 nucleotides align to TRBD1. The starting material was peripheral blood, obtained on day 0 of AZD1222 vaccination. The receptor was isolated from an adult in good health. CDR3 coding DNA: TGTGCCAGCAGCACCTCCTACAGGGGTAGCCGAAACACCATATATTTT. Its translation is CASSTSYRGSRNTIYF.